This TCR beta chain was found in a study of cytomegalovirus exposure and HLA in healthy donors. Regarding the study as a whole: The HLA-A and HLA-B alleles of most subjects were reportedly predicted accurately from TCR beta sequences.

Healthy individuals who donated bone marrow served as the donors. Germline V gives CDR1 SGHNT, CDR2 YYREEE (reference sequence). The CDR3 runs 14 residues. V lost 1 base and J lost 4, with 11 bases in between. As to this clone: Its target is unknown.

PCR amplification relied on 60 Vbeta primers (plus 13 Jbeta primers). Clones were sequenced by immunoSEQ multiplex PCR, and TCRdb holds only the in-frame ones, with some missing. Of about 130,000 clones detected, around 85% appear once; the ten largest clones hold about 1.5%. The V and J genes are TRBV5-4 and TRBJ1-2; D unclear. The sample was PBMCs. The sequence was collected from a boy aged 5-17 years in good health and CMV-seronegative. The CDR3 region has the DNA TGTGCCAGCAGCTTGCGGTCGGGAGTCTATGGCTACACCTTC. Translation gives CASSLRSGVYGYTF.